Listed below are T cell receptor beta chains from one sample, sequenced in a study of blood T cell repertoires in COVID-19. Sequencing used immunoSEQ multiplex PCR; TCRdb keeps in-frame clones, though not all of them. The table has fewer than 250,000 clones, approximately 86% seen once; the top ten hold 1.5% to 2%. The sequenced sample was peripheral blood. The receptor set was obtained from a woman aged 55-70 years who had recovered from COVID-19. CDR3s include the opening cysteine and the closing phenylalanine or tryptophan. Fields, in order: V gene, J gene, D gene, clone size, CDR3 protein, CDR3 DNA. A D gene is named only where the DNA matches it firmly. Clone size appears in some rows only: once, few, many, or a class for an expanded clone.

V gene: TRBV3-1/TRBV3-2
J gene: TRBJ2-2
D gene: TRBD1
clone size: NA
CDR3 protein: CASSHRGTNTGELFF
CDR3 DNA: TGTGCCAGCAGCCACAGGGGGACGAACACCGGGGAGCTGTTTTTT

V gene: TRBV19
J gene: TRBJ2-4
D gene: NA
clone size: NA
CDR3 protein: CASSTGRTGLLAIQYF
CDR3 DNA: TGTGCCAGTAGTACGGGGAGGACAGGCCTCCTAGCGATTCAGTACTTC

V gene: TRBV18
J gene: TRBJ2-2
D gene: NA
clone size: NA
CDR3 protein: CASSPMTGAANTGELFF
CDR3 DNA: TGTGCCAGCTCACCCATGACAGGCGCCGCGAACACCGGGGAGCTGTTTTTT

V gene: TRBV3-1/TRBV3-2
J gene: TRBJ1-6
D gene: NA
clone size: NA
CDR3 protein: CASSLGRTGDSPLHF
CDR3 DNA: TGTGCCAGCAGCCTGGGACGGACGGGGGATTCACCCCTCCACTTT

V gene: TRBV5-4
J gene: TRBJ2-6
D gene: NA
clone size: NA
CDR3 protein: CASSSPGQGANVLTF
CDR3 DNA: TGTGCCAGCAGCTCCCCGGGTCAGGGGGCCAACGTCCTGACTTTC

V gene: TRBV2
J gene: TRBJ1-6
D gene: TRBD1
clone size: NA
CDR3 protein: CASSGQGWNSPLHF
CDR3 DNA: TGTGCCAGCAGCGGACAGGGTTGGAATTCACCCCTCCACTTT

V gene: TRBV12-5
J gene: TRBJ2-3
D gene: TRBD1
clone size: NA
CDR3 protein: CASGPGTGSTDTQYF
CDR3 DNA: TGTGCTAGTGGTCCCGGGACAGGGAGCACAGATACGCAGTATTTT

V gene: TRBV18
J gene: TRBJ2-3
D gene: TRBD2
clone size: NA
CDR3 protein: CASSPLVRAGGTDTQYF
CDR3 DNA: TGTGCCAGCTCACCACTGGTCCGAGCGGGGGGCACAGATACGCAGTATTTT

V gene: TRBV3-1/TRBV3-2
J gene: TRBJ1-3
D gene: NA
clone size: NA
CDR3 protein: CASSLGGLGNTIYF
CDR3 DNA: TGTGCCAGCAGCCTCGGGGGGCTTGGAAACACCATATATTTT

V gene: TRBV15
J gene: TRBJ1-1
D gene: NA
clone size: few
CDR3 protein: CATSLPGDTEAFF
CDR3 DNA: TGTGCCACCTCCCTCCCCGGGGACACTGAAGCTTTCTTT

V gene: TRBV6-6
J gene: TRBJ2-3
D gene: TRBD1
clone size: NA
CDR3 protein: CASSDRGTDTQYF
CDR3 DNA: TGTGCCAGCAGCGACAGGGGAACAGATACGCAGTATTTT

V gene: TRBV7-8
J gene: TRBJ1-2
D gene: TRBD1
clone size: many
CDR3 protein: CASSFRRTGGGYGYTF
CDR3 DNA: TGTGCCAGCAGCTTCCGTAGGACAGGGGGGGGCTATGGCTACACCTTC

V gene: TRBV2
J gene: TRBJ2-7
D gene: TRBD1
clone size: NA
CDR3 protein: CASSADRGLDEQYF
CDR3 DNA: TGTGCCAGCAGTGCCGACAGGGGGCTCGACGAGCAGTACTTC

V gene: TRBV6-5
J gene: TRBJ1-1
D gene: TRBD1
clone size: NA
CDR3 protein: CASSPRDSMNTEAFF
CDR3 DNA: TGTGCCAGCAGCCCGAGGGACAGCATGAACACTGAAGCTTTCTTT

V gene: TRBV27
J gene: TRBJ1-2
D gene: NA
clone size: few
CDR3 protein: CASSLSRRNYGYTF
CDR3 DNA: TGTGCCAGCAGTTTAAGCCGGCGGAACTATGGCTACACCTTC

V gene: TRBV5-1
J gene: TRBJ2-1
D gene: TRBD2
clone size: once
CDR3 protein: CASSTLAGGLPLYNEQFF
CDR3 DNA: TGCGCCAGCAGCACCTTAGCGGGGGGGCTCCCTCTGTACAATGAGCAGTTCTTC

V gene: TRBV7-2
J gene: TRBJ1-5
D gene: TRBD1
clone size: NA
CDR3 protein: CASSLGGQGMYQPQHF
CDR3 DNA: TGTGCCAGCAGCTTAGGAGGACAGGGGATGTATCAGCCCCAGCATTTT

V gene: TRBV5-1
J gene: TRBJ1-1
D gene: NA
clone size: NA
CDR3 protein: CASSLSQNTEAFF
CDR3 DNA: TGCGCCAGCAGCTTAAGCCAGAACACTGAAGCTTTCTTT

V gene: TRBV7-2
J gene: TRBJ2-2
D gene: NA
clone size: once
CDR3 protein: CASSLVVIPSGELFF
CDR3 DNA: TGTGCCAGCAGCTTAGTAGTTATCCCCTCCGGGGAGCTGTTTTTT

V gene: TRBV11-2
J gene: TRBJ2-3
D gene: NA
clone size: once
CDR3 protein: CASSFEAVSTDTQYF
CDR3 DNA: TGTGCCAGCAGCTTTGAAGCGGTGAGCACAGATACGCAGTATTTT

V gene: TRBV4-2
J gene: TRBJ1-1
D gene: TRBD1
clone size: NA
CDR3 protein: CASSGTGGNEAFF
CDR3 DNA: TGTGCCAGCAGCGGGACAGGGGGCAATGAAGCTTTCTTT

V gene: TRBV29-1
J gene: TRBJ2-5
D gene: TRBD2
clone size: NA
CDR3 protein: CSVTSGGRYQETQYF
CDR3 DNA: TGCAGCGTGACTAGCGGGGGACGATACCAAGAGACCCAGTACTTC

V gene: TRBV6-5
J gene: TRBJ1-2
D gene: TRBD1
clone size: NA
CDR3 protein: CASRTPSGRGQGYTF
CDR3 DNA: TGTGCCAGCAGGACCCCGTCGGGCAGGGGGCAAGGCTACACCTTC

V gene: TRBV2
J gene: TRBJ1-4
D gene: TRBD1
clone size: NA
CDR3 protein: CASSHRGGHEKLFF
CDR3 DNA: TGTGCCAGCAGTCACAGGGGGGGTCATGAAAAACTGTTTTTT

V gene: TRBV3-1/TRBV3-2
J gene: TRBJ1-1
D gene: NA
clone size: NA
CDR3 protein: CASSQYTDTEAFF
CDR3 DNA: TGTGCCAGCAGCCAATACACCGACACTGAAGCTTTCTTT

V gene: TRBV2
J gene: TRBJ2-7
D gene: TRBD1
clone size: NA
CDR3 protein: CASRETGTYEQYF
CDR3 DNA: TGTGCCAGCAGAGAGACAGGGACCTACGAGCAGTACTTC

V gene: TRBV27
J gene: TRBJ1-6
D gene: TRBD1
clone size: few
CDR3 protein: CASSLIQGVSNSPLHF
CDR3 DNA: TGTGCCAGCAGTTTAATCCAGGGGGTTAGTAATTCACCCCTCCACTTT

V gene: TRBV13
J gene: TRBJ2-7
D gene: TRBD1
clone size: NA
CDR3 protein: CASSPAGIRTGFPEQYF
CDR3 DNA: TGTGCCAGCAGCCCAGCGGGTATTCGGACAGGGTTCCCCGAGCAGTACTTC

V gene: TRBV18
J gene: TRBJ1-1
D gene: NA
clone size: NA
CDR3 protein: CASSQQGGEGAEAFF
CDR3 DNA: TGTGCCAGCTCCCAACAGGGAGGGGAGGGGGCTGAAGCTTTCTTT

V gene: TRBV7-3
J gene: TRBJ2-5
D gene: TRBD2
clone size: NA
CDR3 protein: CASSLISGAETQYF
CDR3 DNA: TGTGCCAGCAGCTTAATTAGCGGGGCAGAGACCCAGTACTTC

V gene: TRBV5-1
J gene: TRBJ1-1
D gene: NA
clone size: NA
CDR3 protein: CASSDPRGGGTEAFF
CDR3 DNA: TGCGCCAGCAGCGACCCGCGGGGGGGAGGGACTGAAGCTTTCTTT

V gene: TRBV28
J gene: TRBJ1-3
D gene: TRBD1
clone size: NA
CDR3 protein: CASSSMGRQGRSGNTIYF
CDR3 DNA: TGTGCCAGCAGCTCAATGGGCCGACAGGGACGCTCTGGAAACACCATATATTTT

V gene: TRBV7-2
J gene: TRBJ2-4
D gene: NA
clone size: NA
CDR3 protein: CASSPVFGGLAKNIQYF
CDR3 DNA: TGTGCCAGCAGCCCCGTGTTCGGGGGACTAGCCAAAAACATTCAGTACTTC

V gene: TRBV28
J gene: TRBJ2-7
D gene: TRBD1
clone size: NA
CDR3 protein: CASLGQGYEQYF
CDR3 DNA: TGTGCCAGTCTGGGACAGGGTTACGAGCAGTACTTC

V gene: TRBV7-9
J gene: TRBJ2-7
D gene: TRBD1
clone size: NA
CDR3 protein: CASSSFRGINYEQYF
CDR3 DNA: TGTGCCAGCAGCTCCTTCAGGGGGATCAACTACGAGCAGTACTTC

V gene: TRBV27
J gene: TRBJ1-2
D gene: TRBD1
clone size: once
CDR3 protein: CASSSTGNGGYTF
CDR3 DNA: TGTGCCAGCAGTTCGACAGGGAATGGTGGCTACACCTTC

V gene: TRBV3-1/TRBV3-2
J gene: TRBJ2-1
D gene: NA
clone size: NA
CDR3 protein: CASSQYARGEQFF
CDR3 DNA: TGTGCCAGCAGCCAGTATGCCCGGGGTGAGCAGTTCTTC